The entry below describes one TCR beta chain. Per the germline V gene, CDR1 is SEHNR and CDR2 is FQNEAQ (reference sequence). The CDR3 length is 17 residues. Trimming removed 1 base at V and 4 bases at J, with 16 bases between. Only in-frame clones appear in the TCRdb table, and some are missing; sequencing was by immunoSEQ multiplex PCR. This sample has approximately 13,000 clones; nearly 70% occur once, and the top ten carry roughly 19%. The data derive from a study of chemoradiotherapy in HPV16-positive cancers. The sample was acquired from a patient who underwent chemoradiotherapy. The sequence came from a human donor with HPV-associated anogenital cancer. The chain uses TRBV7-9 and TRBJ2-2, with a tentative D call TRBD1 (5 bases). This CDR3 is CASSLGSGSSTTGELFF. The DNA of the CDR3 is TGTGCCAGCAGCTTAGGGTCAGGGTCCAGTACCACCGGGGAGCTGTTTTTT. Using reference TRBV7-9 and TRBJ2-2 for the parts outside the CDR3, the full variable domain is DTGVSQNPRHKITKRGQNVTFRCDPISEHNRLYWYRQTLGQGPEFLTYFQNEAQLEKSRLLSDRFSAERPKGSFSTLEIQRTEQGDSAMYLCASSLGSGSSTTGELFFGEGSRLTVL.